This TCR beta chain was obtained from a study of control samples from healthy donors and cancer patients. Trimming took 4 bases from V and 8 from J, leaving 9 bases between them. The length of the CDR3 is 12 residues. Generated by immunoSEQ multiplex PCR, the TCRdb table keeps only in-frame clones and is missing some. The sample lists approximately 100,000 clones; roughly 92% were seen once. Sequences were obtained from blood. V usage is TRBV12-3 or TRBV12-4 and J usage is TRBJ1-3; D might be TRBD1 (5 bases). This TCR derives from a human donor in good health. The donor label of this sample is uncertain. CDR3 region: CASSSQGDTIYF. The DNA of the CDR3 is TGTGCCAGCAGTTCGCAGGGAGACACCATATATTTT.